Following are 13 T cell receptor beta chains from one sample sequenced in a study of CXCR3-negative and CXCR3-positive naive CD8 T cells. UMI-tagged TRB cDNA libraries were built via 5' RACE. TCRdb derives one entry per CDR3 protein from the 5' RACE reads, leaving out DNA. The sample table sets out about 28,000 distinct CDR3 sequences. Input material: memory CD8+ T cells from blood. The receptors were sampled from a human donor in good health. Some clones in this sample may be carry-over from other donors' samples.

This chain connects TRBV20-1 to TRBJ2-7. The germline CDR1 and CDR2 sequences are DFQATT and SNEGSKA (reference sequence). The CDR3 contains 15 residues. This chain's CDR3 is CSARELQGAPYEQYF.

This chain joins TRBV7-9 and TRBJ2-3; TCRdb outputs TRBD1, but without DNA this stays unchecked. Germline CDR1 reads SEHNR; CDR2 reads FQNEAQ (reference sequence). The CDR3 runs to 17 residues. The CDR3 protein is CASSSPSGTGDTDTQYF.

The chain links TRBV12-3 or TRBV12-4 to TRBJ2-1; the D gene TCRdb calls, TRBD1, cannot be checked with no DNA. This CDR3 region has 13 residues. CDR3 region: CASSPPRRNEQFF.

This chain uses TRBV19 with TRBJ2-7; lacking DNA, the TRBD1 call made by TCRdb goes unchecked. Per germline, CDR1 LNHDA and CDR2 SQIVND (reference sequence). CDR3 length equals 15 residues. CDR3 sequence reads: CASSTGTGYGYEQYF.

The rearrangement uses TRBV29-1 and TRBJ1-2; TCRdb names TRBD1, which stays unverified in the absence of DNA. Per the germline V gene, CDR1 is SQVTM and CDR2 is ANQGSEA. The CDR3 has 13 amino acids. CDR3 in amino acids: CSALPGTYDSYTF.

This chain connects TRBV28 to TRBJ1-1; the D call from TCRdb, TRBD1, cannot be confirmed without DNA. This CDR3 region has 17 residues. Per the germline V gene, CDR1 is MDHEN and CDR2 is SYDVKM. The CDR3: CASSRGQGGSWPFEAFF.

This chain joins TRBV20-1 and TRBJ1-1; without DNA, the TCRdb call of TRBD1 cannot be checked. In germline, CDR1 is DFQATT, CDR2 SNEGSKA (reference sequence). The CDR3 runs to 14 residues. Here the CDR3 reads CSAFRTGGNTEAFF.

This chain connects TRBV7-9 to TRBJ1-1. The CDR3 has 12 amino acids. The germline CDR1 and CDR2 sequences are SEHNR and FQNEAQ (reference sequence). The CDR3 loop reads CASSPFDTEAFF.

The V gene is TRBV7-2, the J gene TRBJ2-7. CDR1 is SGHTA, CDR2 FQGNSA, per germline. This CDR3 comprises 14 residues. The CDR3 is CASSLEAGSYEQYF.

V usage is TRBV7-7 and J usage is TRBJ2-2; with no DNA, the TCRdb D assignment of TRBD2 cannot be verified. The V gene's germline CDR1 is SSHAT and CDR2 FNYEAQ (reference sequence). The CDR3 consists of 17 residues. CDR3 sequence reads: CASSWGLAGANTGGLFF.

The V and J genes are TRBV7-8 and TRBJ2-3; no DNA is available, so the TRBD1 call from TCRdb remains unchecked. Germline V gene data show CDR1 as SGHVS and CDR2 as FQNEAQ. There are 15 residues in the CDR3. The CDR3 loop reads CASSLVGGRTDTQYF.

The chain employs TRBV7-9 and TRBJ2-5. This CDR3 is built from 14 residues. CDR1 is SEHNR, CDR2 FQNEAQ, per germline (reference sequence). The CDR3 loop reads CASSFWESQETQYF.

The chain uses TRBV5-4 and TRBJ2-1. In germline, CDR1 is SGHNT, CDR2 YYREEE (reference sequence). This CDR3 comprises 16 residues. CDR3 sequence: CASSLELGGSYNEQFF.